A single sample gave rise to the 9 T cell receptor beta chains below, sequenced in a study of T cell responses to AZD1222 COVID-19 vaccine. Produced via immunoSEQ multiplex PCR; TCRdb's table is partial and in-frame only. The sample lists 150,000 to 200,000 clones, 80% to 90% occurring once. The specimen was peripheral blood, collected 28 days after the second AZD1222 dose. The receptors originated from an adult who received the AZD1222 COVID-19 vaccine.

The chain joins TRBV30 to TRBJ2-7; D is possibly TRBD1 or TRBD2 (6 bases each). Per the germline V gene, CDR1 is GTSNPN and CDR2 is SVGIG (reference sequence). Trimming stripped 0 bases from V and 4 bases from J, with 13 bases between. This CDR3 region has 14 residues. Written as DNA, the CDR3 is TGTGCCTGGAGTGTGGGGGGACACCCTTACGAGCAGTACTTC. Translation gives CAWSVGGHPYEQYF.

V gene TRBV9 combines with J gene TRBJ2-1, with TRBD2 matching over 10 bases. The CDR3 is 16 amino acids. Per germline, CDR1 SGDLS and CDR2 YYNGEE. The V gene end was trimmed by 4 bases and the J gene end by 3 bases; junction bases not matched to a gene: 7. CDR3 sequence: CASSQRLAGGYNEQFF. CDR3 DNA: TGTGCCAGCAGCCAAAGGTTAGCGGGGGGCTACAATGAGCAGTTCTTC. The full variable domain, rest sourced from reference TRBV9 and TRBJ2-1, is DSGVTQTPKHLITATGQRVTLRCSPRSGDLSVYWYQQSLDQGLQFLIQYYNGEERAKGNILERFSAQQFPDLHSELNLSSLELGDSALYFCASSQRLAGGYNEQFFGPGTRLTVL.

This chain uses TRBV10-1 with TRBJ2-3; D remains ambiguous. The germline V gene encodes CDR1 WNHNN and CDR2 SYGVQD (reference sequence). CDR3 size: 12 residues. Trimming pared 3 bases from V and 2 bases from J, leaving 3 bases between. The CDR3 loop reads CASSDPTDTQYF. In nucleotides, the CDR3 is TGCGCCAGCAGTGACCCCACAGATACGCAGTATTTT.

The rearrangement uses TRBV18 and TRBJ1-2; D perhaps matches TRBD1 (5 bases). Germline V gives CDR1 KGHSH, CDR2 LQKENI. Trimming took off 6 bases at V and 4 bases at J, with 18 bases between the two ends. The CDR3 sequence is 15 residues long. The CDR3 DNA follows: TGTGCCAGCTCGCAGACCTTAAGTGGGGGCTATGGCTACACCTTC. Protein sequence: CASSQTLSGGYGYTF. Full variable domain (missing parts from reference TRBV18 and TRBJ1-2): NAGVMQNPRHLVRRRGQEARLRCSPMKGHSHVYWYRQLPEEGLKFMVYLQKENIIDESGMPKERFSAEFPKEGPSILRIQQVVRGDSAAYFCASSQTLSGGYGYTFGSGTRLTVV.

The chain has TRBV11-2 and TRBJ1-1, with 12 bases matching TRBD1. Germline V gives CDR1 SGHAT, CDR2 FQNNGV. J gave up 3 bases and V 6 bases, and 8 bases lay outside the gene matches. CDR3 length: 16 residues. The CDR3 spells CASRPGTGGLDTEAFF. The CDR3 region has the DNA TGTGCCAGCAGGCCCGGGACAGGGGGCCTAGACACTGAAGCTTTCTTT.

The rearrangement uses TRBV7-8 and TRBJ2-3; 9 bases fit TRBD1. CDR3 length: 17 residues. The V segment lost 0 bases and the J segment 2 bases; nucleotides outside the gene matches: 6. CDR1 and CDR2 from the germline V gene are SGHVS and FQNEAQ. This chain's CDR3 is CASSLAPGQGYTDTQYF. The DNA of the CDR3 is TGTGCCAGCAGCTTAGCGCCGGGACAGGGTTACACAGATACGCAGTATTTT.

Turning to this clone: This specimen includes other DNA sequences encoding the same CDR3. The chain has TRBV25-1 and TRBJ1-2, with unresolved D. The CDR3 sequence is 14 residues long. The V gene's germline CDR1 is MGHDK and CDR2 SYGVNS. V lost 2 bases to trimming and J lost 4 bases, with 11 bases between them. The CDR3, as DNA: TGTGCCAGCAGTGAACCGGGCACGAGCTATGGCTACACCTTC. This encodes CASSEPGTSYGYTF.

The chain has TRBV28 and TRBJ2-7; D uncertain. This CDR3 has 11 amino acids. Germline V gene sequence: CDR1 MDHEN, CDR2 SYDVKM. With 6 bases removed from V and 4 bases from J, the gap between germline ends came to 7 bases. CDR3 residues: CASRHQYEQYF. In nucleotides, the CDR3 is TGTGCCAGCAGACACCAGTACGAGCAGTACTTC.

The chain has TRBV11-2 and TRBJ2-1; TRBD1 is a possible D gene (6 bases). Per germline, CDR1 SGHAT and CDR2 FQNNGV. The CDR3 contains 16 residues. V was clipped by 0 bases and J by 9 bases, with 18 bases between them. Here the CDR3 reads CASSLDLQGWSREQFF. CDR3 in DNA: TGTGCCAGCAGCTTAGATCTCCAGGGGTGGTCCCGTGAGCAGTTCTTC. The full variable domain, with the rest looked up from reference TRBV11-2 and TRBJ2-1, is EAGVAQSPRYKIIEKRQSVAFWCNPISGHATLYWYQQILGQGPKLLIQFQNNGVVDDSQLPKDRFSAERLKGVDSTLKIQPAKLEDSAVYLCASSLDLQGWSREQFFGPGTRLTVL.